The 14 T cell receptor beta chains presented below share a single source sample, sequenced in a study of cytotoxic CD8 clonotypes in ibrutinib-treated CLL. Only in-frame clones appear in the TCRdb table, and some are missing; sequencing was by immunoSEQ multiplex PCR. This sample yields nearly 300,000 clones, of which roughly four fifths are seen a single time; about 6% belongs to the top ten. The input for sequencing was PBMCs, taken at disease progression, from a patient treated with ibrutinib. These receptors were obtained from a human donor with chronic lymphocytic leukemia.

The V call is TRBV2, the J call TRBJ2-1, with 14 positions matching TRBD2. The CDR3 sequence is 17 residues long. V gave up 6 bases and J gave up 9 bases; unmatched junction bases: 13. Germline CDR1 is SNHLY and CDR2 is FYNNEI. This CDR3 is CASSPTSGRAIGGEQFF. CDR3 DNA sequence: TGTGCCAGCAGCCCGACTAGCGGGAGGGCCATTGGGGGTGAGCAGTTCTTC.

This clone was counted between two and nine times. The J gene is TRBJ1-4, the V gene TRBV7-8; 7 nucleotides agree with TRBD1. With 5 bases clipped from V and 5 bases from J, the junction kept 5 bases outside the gene matches. Germline assignment: CDR1 SGHVS and CDR2 FQNEAQ. The CDR3 loop spans 14 amino acids. The CDR3 coding sequence is TGTGCCAGCAGCCAGGGACAGCTGAATGAAAAACTGTTTTTT. This gives the protein CASSQGQLNEKLFF.

The rearrangement uses TRBV27 and TRBJ2-7; TRBD1 is a possible D gene (6 bases). The CDR3 length is 13 residues. In germline, CDR1 is MNHEY, CDR2 SMNVEV (reference sequence). V was trimmed by 8 bases and J by 3 bases, leaving 14 bases between them. The chain's CDR3 is CASGMGHSYEQYF. The CDR3 bases are TGTGCCAGCGGCATGGGACACAGCTACGAGCAGTACTTC.

This rearrangement joins TRBV4-1 to TRBJ2-1; 8 bases align to TRBD2. Germline V gene sequence: CDR1 MGHRA, CDR2 YSYEKL. Trimming took 1 base from V and 6 from J; bases not matched to a gene: 8. The CDR3 spans 16 residues. The CDR3 bases are TGCGCCAGCAGCCAAGGGCCCAGCGGGGGTTTCAATGAGCAGTTCTTC. Encoded protein: CASSQGPSGGFNEQFF.

The V and J genes are TRBV19 and TRBJ1-1; TRBD1 agrees at 7 bases. CDR3 size: 15 residues. Germline values: CDR1 LNHDA, CDR2 SQIVND (reference sequence). The V gene end was trimmed by 6 bases and the J gene end by 1 base; junction bases not matched to a gene: 8. The CDR3 region has the DNA TGTGCCAGTAGGAGGTCCTCAGGGGGGAACACTGAAGCTTTCTTT. Translation: CASRRSSGGNTEAFF.

Here the CDR3 reads CASSPGQGGSQETQYF. The CDR3 coding sequence is TGCGCCAGCAGCCCTGGACAGGGAGGGTCCCAAGAGACCCAGTACTTC. The chain joins TRBV5-1 to TRBJ2-5, with a weak D call TRBD1 (8 bases). Trimming took 4 bases from V and 1 from J, leaving 17 bases between them. The CDR3 runs to 16 residues. Looked up from germline, CDR1 is SGHRS and CDR2 is YFSETQ.

The V gene is TRBV7-8, the J gene TRBJ1-5; D unresolved. V was trimmed by 5 bases and J by 1 base, leaving 12 bases between them. CDR1 SGHVS and CDR2 FQNEAQ come from the germline V gene. This CDR3 has 15 amino acids. For the CDR3, the DNA is TGTGCCAGCAGCGAGGCTATGGGAAGCAATCAGCCCCAGCATTTT. This codes for CASSEAMGSNQPQHF.

V usage is TRBV19 and J usage is TRBJ2-7, with TRBD1 as a possible D gene (6 bases). This CDR3 region has 14 residues. The V gene lost 5 bases and the J gene lost 0 bases, with 11 bases spanning the gap. Germline CDR1 is LNHDA and CDR2 is SQIVND (reference sequence). In DNA, the CDR3 is TGTGCCAGTAGTGCCAACAGGGCCTCCTACGAGCAGTACTTC. This sequence encodes CASSANRASYEQYF. Using reference TRBV19 and TRBJ2-7 for the parts outside the CDR3, the full variable domain is DGGITQSPKYLFRKEGQNVTLSCEQNLNHDAMYWYRQDPGQGLRLIYYSQIVNDFQKGDIAEGYSVSREKKESFPLTVTSAQKNPTAFYLCASSANRASYEQYFGPGTRLTVT.

The gene calls are TRBV5-4 and TRBJ2-7, with 9 bases that match TRBD2. Germline lookup yields CDR1 SGHNT and CDR2 YYREEE (reference sequence). The V segment lost 4 bases and the J segment 1 base; nucleotides outside the gene matches: 9. The length of the CDR3 is 16 residues. CDR3 loop: CASSLASGVRSYEQYF. The DNA of the CDR3 is TGTGCCAGCAGCCTAGCTAGCGGGGTACGGTCCTACGAGCAGTACTTC.

The chain recombines TRBV7-8 with TRBJ2-1; 7 bases fit TRBD1. V dropped 6 bases and J dropped 0; count of bases not matched to a gene: 8. This CDR3 has 16 amino acids. The V gene's germline CDR1 is SGHVS and CDR2 FQNEAQ. The DNA of the CDR3 is TGTGCCAGCAGAGACAGGGAGACCAGCTCCTACAATGAGCAGTTCTTC. Encoded protein: CASRDRETSSYNEQFF. The full variable domain, rest sourced from reference TRBV7-8 and TRBJ2-1, is GAGVSQSPRYKVAKRGQDVALRCDPISGHVSLFWYQQALGQGPEFLTYFQNEAQLDKSGLPSDRFFAERPEGSVSTLKIQRTQQEDSAVYLCASRDRETSSYNEQFFGPGTRLTVL.

The genes are TRBV10-3 and TRBJ2-7; 9 bases fit TRBD1. Germline trimming cut 0 bases from V and 5 bases from J; bases unmatched to any gene: 2. Germline V gene sequence: CDR1 ENHRY, CDR2 SYGVKD. CDR3 length: 14 residues. In DNA, the CDR3 is TGTGCCATCAGTGAGTCTACAGGGGGCGACGAGCAGTACTTC. The encoded protein is CAISESTGGDEQYF.

CDR3 nucleotides: TGCGCCAGCAGCCAAGGGTTCGGGCCTTCCTACGAGCAGTACTTC. Protein sequence: CASSQGFGPSYEQYF. V gene TRBV4-1 combines with J gene TRBJ2-7, with unresolved D. CDR1 and CDR2 from the germline V gene are MGHRA and YSYEKL. Trimming stripped 1 base from V and 1 base from J, with 11 bases between. The CDR3 length is 15 residues.

The J gene is TRBJ1-1, the V gene TRBV9, with D perhaps matching TRBD1 (6 bases). The V end was cut by 0 bases, the J end by 4 bases, with 13 bases between. CDR3 size: 15 residues. The V gene's germline CDR1 is SGDLS and CDR2 YYNGEE. This chain's CDR3 is CASSVGGGPGTEAFF. DNA of the CDR3: TGTGCCAGCAGCGTAGGTGGGGGCCCGGGCACTGAAGCTTTCTTT. Full variable domain (remainder filled in from reference TRBV9 and TRBJ1-1): DSGVTQTPKHLITATGQRVTLRCSPRSGDLSVYWYQQSLDQGLQFLIQYYNGEERAKGNILERFSAQQFPDLHSELNLSSLELGDSALYFCASSVGGGPGTEAFFGQGTRLTVV.

The chain links TRBV15 to TRBJ1-2; unclear D gene. Trimming took off 3 bases at V and 3 bases at J, with 8 bases between the two ends. The germline CDR1 and CDR2 sequences are LNHNV and YYDKDF (reference sequence). The length of the CDR3 is 13 residues. The DNA for the CDR3 is TGTGCCACCAGCAGGGCCGAAGACTATGGCTACACCTTC. Residues: CATSRAEDYGYTF.